This T cell receptor beta chain came from a study of low-dose radiotherapy and immunotherapy resistance in tumors. Across the study: Cohort 2's total reached 13 Gy over 26 weeks, at 1 Gy per fraction every two weeks. With cycle 1 day 1 as the start, patients took oral aspirin 300 mg daily for four cycles. While receiving nivolumab 240 mg every two weeks, patients also received ipilimumab 1 mg/kg every six weeks, both intravenously. Every two weeks, cyclophosphamide 200 mg/m2 was infused one day before radiation plus immunotherapy.

The ends were cut back, 0 bases at V and 4 bases at J, with 9 bases in the middle. Germline lookup yields CDR1 SGHTA and CDR2 FQGNSA. The CDR3 is 14 residues long. Time point denoted: after trial treatment. The treatment: LDRT plus nivolumab, ipilimumab, low-dose cyclophosphamide and aspirin (RACIN trial). This clonotype was detected many times. TRAV- and TRBV-specific primers were used for first-strand cDNA, which covered alpha and beta chains. Over approximately 20 PCR cycles, TCRs were amplified from a constant-region primer and V-primer adapter. A single record per CDR3 protein comes from TCRdb applying MiXCR to the reads. The top ten hold approximately 4% of the sample, which has about 100,000 distinct CDR3 sequences, more than 20% seen once.

This receptor was taken from a male donor with prostate cancer. The V call is TRBV7-2, the J call TRBJ2-5; no clear D. The starting material was PBMCs, obtained after low-dose radiotherapy plus immunotherapy. The CDR3 here is CASSLARHAETQYF. The CDR3 DNA sequence: TGTGCCAGCAGCTTAGCCCGACACGCAGAGACCCAGTACTTC.